This T cell receptor (beta chain) originates from a study of T cells in Graves' hyperthyroidism and ophthalmopathy. Findings and caveats of the study: Blood also carried most thyroid clonotypes expanded above 0.001.

The blood sample dates from first hyperthyroidism diagnosis, preceding any ophthalmopathy symptoms. From roughly 10 ml of fresh peripheral blood, PBMCs were isolated. Germline CDR1 is SGHAT and CDR2 is FQNNGV. The CDR3 is 17 residues long. V lost 1 base to trimming and J lost 0 bases, with 15 bases between them. This clonotype was counted ten times or more. Its antigen is unidentified. Using RNA transcripts as the source, TCR beta CDR3 regions were amplified. HTBI primers were the set used in a first-round RT-PCR of the TCR CDR3. Using its own MiXCR run on the multiplex PCR reads, TCRdb lists one record per CDR3 protein. This sample yields a few hundred thousand distinct CDR3 sequences, of which roughly 13% are seen a single time; less than 25% belongs to the top ten.

This receptor was identified in a man younger than 40 with Graves' hyperthyroidism that later progressed to Graves' ophthalmopathy. The chain employs TRBV11-2 and TRBJ1-1; the D is unclear. Sequences were obtained from blood. The CDR3 bases are TGTGCCAGCAGCTTAGTGCCGACGGACGGGTTGAACACTGAAGCTTTCTTT. The encoded protein is CASSLVPTDGLNTEAFF. The full variable domain, in which reference TRBV11-2 and TRBJ1-1 provide the parts outside the CDR3, is EAGVAQSPRYKIIEKRQSVAFWCNPISGHATLYWYQQILGQGPKLLIQFQNNGVVDDSQLPKDRFSAERLKGVDSTLKIQPAKLEDSAVYLCASSLVPTDGLNTEAFFGQGTRLTVV.